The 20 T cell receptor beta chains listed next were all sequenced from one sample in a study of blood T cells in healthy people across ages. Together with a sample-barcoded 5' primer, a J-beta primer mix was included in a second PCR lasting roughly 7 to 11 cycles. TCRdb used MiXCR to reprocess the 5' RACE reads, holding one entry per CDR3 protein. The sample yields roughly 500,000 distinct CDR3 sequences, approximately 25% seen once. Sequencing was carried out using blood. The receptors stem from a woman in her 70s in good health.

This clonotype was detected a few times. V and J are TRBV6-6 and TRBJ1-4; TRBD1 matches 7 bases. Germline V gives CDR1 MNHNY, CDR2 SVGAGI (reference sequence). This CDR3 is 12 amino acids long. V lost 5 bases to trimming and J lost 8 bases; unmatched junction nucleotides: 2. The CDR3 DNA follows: TGTGCCAGCAGTATGACAGGGGAAAAACTGTTTTTT. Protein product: CASSMTGEKLFF.

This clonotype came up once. The CDR3 DNA sequence: TGCGCCAGCAGCCAGACAGGGAGGACCCTCGAGCAGTACTTC. Its protein product is CASSQTGRTLEQYF. J is TRBJ2-7 and V is TRBV5-1; D possibly corresponds to TRBD1 (7 bases). The germline gives CDR1 SGHRS, CDR2 YFSETQ. This CDR3 spans 14 amino acids. V lost 4 bases to trimming and J lost 6 bases, with 17 bases between them.

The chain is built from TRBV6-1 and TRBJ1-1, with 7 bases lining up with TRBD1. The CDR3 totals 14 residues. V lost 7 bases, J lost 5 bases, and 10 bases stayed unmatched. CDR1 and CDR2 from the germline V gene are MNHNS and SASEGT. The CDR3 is CASTPQGGITEAFF. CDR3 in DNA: TGTGCCAGCACCCCCCAGGGGGGAATTACTGAAGCTTTCTTT.

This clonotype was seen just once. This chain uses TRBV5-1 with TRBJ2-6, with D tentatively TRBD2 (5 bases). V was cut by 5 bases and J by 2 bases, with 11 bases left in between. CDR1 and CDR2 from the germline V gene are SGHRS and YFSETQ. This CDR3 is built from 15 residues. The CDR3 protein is CASSLRETGANVLTF. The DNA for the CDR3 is TGCGCCAGCAGTCTCCGGGAAACTGGGGCCAACGTCCTGACTTTC.

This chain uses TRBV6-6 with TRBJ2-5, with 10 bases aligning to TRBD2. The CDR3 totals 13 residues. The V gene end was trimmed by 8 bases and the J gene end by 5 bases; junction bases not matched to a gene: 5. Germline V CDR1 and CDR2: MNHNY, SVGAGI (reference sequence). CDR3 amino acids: CASELAGGETQYF. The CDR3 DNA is TGTGCCAGCGAATTAGCGGGGGGTGAGACCCAGTACTTC.

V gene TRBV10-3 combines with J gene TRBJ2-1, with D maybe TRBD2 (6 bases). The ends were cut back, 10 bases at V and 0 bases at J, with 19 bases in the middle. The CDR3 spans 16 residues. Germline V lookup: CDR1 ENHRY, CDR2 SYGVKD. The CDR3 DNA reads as TGTGCCACAAAGCGGCGGGGAGATCCCTCCTACAATGAGCAGTTCTTC. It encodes CATKRRGDPSYNEQFF.

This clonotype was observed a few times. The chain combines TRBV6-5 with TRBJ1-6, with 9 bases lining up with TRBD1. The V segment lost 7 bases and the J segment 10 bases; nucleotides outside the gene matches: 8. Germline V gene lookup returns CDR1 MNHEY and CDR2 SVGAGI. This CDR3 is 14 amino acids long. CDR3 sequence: CASTKTGGRSPLHF. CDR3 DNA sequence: TGTGCCAGCACCAAGACAGGGGGGAGGTCACCCCTCCACTTT.

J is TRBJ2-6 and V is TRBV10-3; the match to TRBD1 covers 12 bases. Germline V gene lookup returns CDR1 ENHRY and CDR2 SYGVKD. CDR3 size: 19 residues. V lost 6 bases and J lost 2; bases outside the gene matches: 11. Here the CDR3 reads CAIRLGDRGRYAGANVLTF. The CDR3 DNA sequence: TGTGCCATCAGACTCGGGGACAGGGGGCGGTACGCTGGGGCCAACGTCCTGACTTTC.

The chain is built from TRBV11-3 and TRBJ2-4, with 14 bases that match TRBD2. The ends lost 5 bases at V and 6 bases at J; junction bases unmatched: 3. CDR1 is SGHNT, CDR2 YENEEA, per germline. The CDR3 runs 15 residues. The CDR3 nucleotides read TGTGCCAGCAGCCGGACTAGCGGGGGGACAAACATTCAGTACTTC. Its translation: CASSRTSGGTNIQYF.

The CDR3 nucleotides are TGCGCCAGCAACCCGACAGGCCAAAGCCAGCAGTACTTC. Translated, it gives CASNPTGQSQQYF. The chain carries TRBV5-1 and TRBJ2-7, with D possibly being TRBD1 (6 bases). The germline V and J ends were trimmed by 6 bases and 8 bases, with 18 bases remaining between them. The CDR3 length is 13 residues. Germline CDR1 SGHRS, CDR2 YFSETQ.

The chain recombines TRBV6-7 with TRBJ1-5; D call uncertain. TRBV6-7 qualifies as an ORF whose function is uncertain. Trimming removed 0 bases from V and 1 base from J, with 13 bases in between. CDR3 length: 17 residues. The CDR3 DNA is TGTGCCAGCAGTTACTCGACTGGTTCTTGGAGCAATCAGCCCCAGCATTTT. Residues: CASSYSTGSWSNQPQHF.

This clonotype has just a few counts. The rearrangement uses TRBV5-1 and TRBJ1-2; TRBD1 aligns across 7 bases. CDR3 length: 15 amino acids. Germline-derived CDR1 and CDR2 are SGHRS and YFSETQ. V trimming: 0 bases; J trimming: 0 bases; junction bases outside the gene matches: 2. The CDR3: CASSLEGQTNYGYTF. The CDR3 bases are TGCGCCAGCAGCTTGGAGGGACAGACTAACTATGGCTACACCTTC.

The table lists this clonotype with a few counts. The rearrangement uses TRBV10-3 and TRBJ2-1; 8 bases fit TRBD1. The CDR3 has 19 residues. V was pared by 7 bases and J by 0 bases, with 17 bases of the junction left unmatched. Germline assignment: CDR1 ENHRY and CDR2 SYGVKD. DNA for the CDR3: TGTGCCATCAACCCCGGGACGACAGGGGAGAGGGTCTCCTACAATGAGCAGTTCTTC. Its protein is CAINPGTTGERVSYNEQFF.

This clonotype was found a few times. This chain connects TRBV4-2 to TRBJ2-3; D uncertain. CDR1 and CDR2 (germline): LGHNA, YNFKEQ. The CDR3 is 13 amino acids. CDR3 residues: CASCQEITDTQYF. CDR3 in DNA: TGTGCTAGCTGCCAAGAAATCACAGATACGCAGTATTTT.

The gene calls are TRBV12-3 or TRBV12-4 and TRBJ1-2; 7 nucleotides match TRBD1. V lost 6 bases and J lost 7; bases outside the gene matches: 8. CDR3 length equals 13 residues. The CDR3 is CASSLSRGIGYTF. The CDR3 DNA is TGTGCCAGCAGCTTGAGCAGGGGGATTGGCTACACCTTC.

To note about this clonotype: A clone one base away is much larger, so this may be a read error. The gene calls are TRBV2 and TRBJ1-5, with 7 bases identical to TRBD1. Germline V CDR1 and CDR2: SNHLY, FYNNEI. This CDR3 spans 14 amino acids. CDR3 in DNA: TGTGCCAGCAGTGCGGGACAGAACAATCAGTCCCAGCATTTT. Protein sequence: CASSAGQNNQSQHF.

The CDR3 coding sequence is TGCAGTGCTTGGCGGAATGAAAAACTGTTTTTT. Translation gives CSAWRNEKLFF. The rearrangement links TRBV20-1 to TRBJ1-4, with unresolved D. V lost 5 bases, J lost 5 bases, and 6 bases lay in between. This CDR3 region has 11 residues. Per the germline V gene, CDR1 is DFQATT and CDR2 is SNEGSKA (reference sequence).

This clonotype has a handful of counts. The DNA for the CDR3 is TGCGCCAGCAGCCCGCCCTTAGGGGAAGCCGGGGAGCTGTTTTTT. This translates into CASSPPLGEAGELFF. The V and J genes are TRBV5-1 and TRBJ2-2; tentative D call: TRBD1 (5 bases). CDR3 length: 15 amino acids. V lost 4 bases, J lost 6 bases, and 16 bases lay in between. Germline V gene lookup returns CDR1 SGHRS and CDR2 YFSETQ.

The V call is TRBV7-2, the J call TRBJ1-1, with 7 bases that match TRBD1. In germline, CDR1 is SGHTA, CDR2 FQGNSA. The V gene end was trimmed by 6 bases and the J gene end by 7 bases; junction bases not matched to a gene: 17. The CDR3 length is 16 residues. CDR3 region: CASRRQGREYSDEAFF. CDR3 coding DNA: TGTGCCAGCAGGAGACAGGGACGGGAATATAGTGATGAAGCTTTCTTT.

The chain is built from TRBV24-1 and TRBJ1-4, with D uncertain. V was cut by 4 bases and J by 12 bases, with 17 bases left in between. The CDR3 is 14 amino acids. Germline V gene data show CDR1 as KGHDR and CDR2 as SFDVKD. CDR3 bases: TGTGCCACCAGTGACCCCGGATCCAAAAGTGAACTGTTTTTT. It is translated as CATSDPGSKSELFF.